This T cell receptor (beta chain) was recovered during a study of blood T cell repertoires in COVID-19. The wider study: Samples came from the United States, Italy and Spain, spanning acute and convalescent COVID-19. From T cells, B-cell-depleted T cells, or PBMCs came the material, which was cDNA or gDNA.

Germline V gene data show CDR1 as LGHDT and CDR2 as YNNKEL (reference sequence). This CDR3 comprises 15 residues. Trimming left V 1 base short and J 5 bases short, with 14 bases between. Source study methods: By means of reference gene primer amplification, nucleated cell counts were estimated. The repertoire was sequenced with immunoSEQ multiplex PCR; TCRdb's copy has only in-frame clones and lacks some. D and trimming come from the DNA, and the V and J calls and clone size come from that table. The profile shows some 390,000 clones, over 75% of them singletons. In Seattle, patients joined the study during active infection and were tracked longitudinally.

The sequence was collected from a woman aged 40 to 50 with COVID-19, enrolled during active disease. The rearrangement links TRBV3-1 (or the pseudogene TRBV3-2) to TRBJ2-5; a possible D gene is TRBD1 (5 bases). The specimen was peripheral blood. The CDR3 here is CASSQVTRPGETQYF. The CDR3 DNA reads TGTGCCAGCAGCCAAGTTACACGACCAGGGGAGACCCAGTACTTC.